Listed below are T cell receptor beta chains from one sample, sequenced in a study of blood T cell repertoires in COVID-19. TCRdb's table, derived via immunoSEQ multiplex PCR, lists solely in-frame clones and lacks some. The table shows a few hundred thousand clones, with about 89% occurring only once. The sequenced sample was PBMCs or T cells enriched from blood (not recorded which). The receptors derive from a woman aged 25 to 39 who had recovered from COVID-19. The conserved cysteine and the conserved F or W are not part of the CDR3 here. The order of the fields is V gene, J gene, CDR3 protein.

>TRBV19|TRBJ1-4
ASSMAGQGNEKLF
>TRBV5-1|TRBJ2-1
ASSLALAGGGEQF
>TRBV19|TRBJ1-1
ASSWTGGGSTEAF
>TRBV6-5|TRBJ1-1
ASRENTEAF
>TRBV20-1|TRBJ2-3
SASASGRLDTQY
>TRBV27|TRBJ1-1
ASSLEGVANTEAF
>TRBV30|TRBJ1-1
AWRGWMEKGAEAF
>TRBV6-4|TRBJ1-5
ASSDSRGGLNQPQH
>TRBV19|TRBJ2-7
ASSIDHGGTAYEQY
>TRBV2|TRBJ2-5
ASSSATGTSGKETQY
>TRBV30|TRBJ2-2
AQGGLAATGELF
>TRBV11-2|TRBJ2-7
ASSLDRPRSYEQY
>TRBV9|TRBJ2-7
ASSAPATGTGISYEQY
>TRBV27|TRBJ1-6
ASSFARNNSPLH
>TRBV14|TRBJ2-7
ASSQGFLIAGTNEQY
>TRBV29-1|TRBJ2-5
SVELGSGSETQY
>TRBV28|TRBJ2-7
ASSSGQGLVQY
>TRBV4-1|TRBJ1-3
ASSPKRVIADFSGNTIY
>TRBV5-1|TRBJ1-2
ASSADRGRDGYT
>TRBV28|TRBJ1-1
ASSFGGREAF
>TRBV6-5|TRBJ1-1
ASSYSRQGTEAF
>TRBV4-1|TRBJ1-2
ASSQDPDRSST
>TRBV9|TRBJ1-5
ASSVVNPGQGLQPQH
>TRBV27|TRBJ1-1
ASSWDQGRVAF
>TRBV6-2/TRBV6-3|TRBJ2-1
ASSRLAGADNEQF